These 22 T cell receptor beta chains were sequenced from one sample in a study of early T cells in non-severe SARS-CoV-2 infection. TCRdb independently ran MiXCR on the 5' RACE reads; one entry per CDR3 protein. The repertoire includes about 50,000 distinct CDR3 sequences, around 6% of them detected once, and 2.8% sits in the top ten. The sequencing used whole blood, collected at baseline. Source of these receptors: an adult who was a healthcare worker with PCR-confirmed SARS-CoV-2 infection or an uninfected control (not recorded which).

In its sample, this clonotype was seen many times. V is TRBV7-2 and J is TRBJ1-3; D is unclear. The CDR3 consists of 12 residues. Germline values: CDR1 SGHTA, CDR2 FQGNSA. V gave up 8 bases and J gave up 0 bases, with 5 bases separating them. The CDR3 DNA reads as TGTGCCAGCGCCTACTCTGGAAACACCATATATTTT. This encodes CASAYSGNTIYF.

This clonotype showed up many times. The rearrangement joins TRBV2 to TRBJ1-5, with TRBD1 as a possible D gene (5 bases). This CDR3 region has 13 residues. The V and J ends lost 6 bases and 4 bases respectively, with 10 bases between them. Looked up from germline, CDR1 is SNHLY and CDR2 is FYNNEI. CDR3 nucleotides: TGTGCCAGCAGCCCCGAGGGGAATCAGCCCCAGCATTTT. Encoded protein: CASSPEGNQPQHF.

This clonotype was seen many times. This rearrangement joins TRBV29-1 to TRBJ2-3; TRBD1 might be the D (6 bases). CDR1 and CDR2 (germline): SQVTM, ANQGSEA. Trimming removed 1 base at V and 1 base at J, with 9 bases between. CDR3 length: 14 amino acids. The CDR3 sequence: CSVEGDTRTDTQYF. CDR3 coding DNA: TGCAGCGTTGAAGGGGACACCCGCACAGATACGCAGTATTTT.

This clonotype was observed many times. This sequence joins TRBV7-9 and TRBJ1-3, with D unresolved. The CDR3 runs to 12 residues. Germline assignment: CDR1 SEHNR and CDR2 FQNEAQ (reference sequence). Trimming cost V 11 bases and J 0 bases, with 8 bases left between them. In DNA form, the CDR3 reads TGTGCCCTGGACTCCTCTGGAAACACCATATATTTT. Its protein is CALDSSGNTIYF.

The chain couples TRBV4-3 to TRBJ2-2, with D hard to call. Looked up from germline, CDR1 is LGHNA and CDR2 is YSLEER. Trimming shortened V by 4 bases and J by 2 bases, and 5 bases separated the two germline ends. The CDR3 spans 13 residues. CDR3 nucleotides: TGCGCCAGCAGCCCCTATAACACCGGGGAGCTGTTTTTT. Amino acids: CASSPYNTGELFF.

This clonotype was observed many times. The rearrangement links TRBV7-2 to TRBJ2-3; D remains unclear. V was cut by 5 bases and J by 0 bases, with 15 bases left in between. The CDR3 spans 16 residues. Germline CDR1 is SGHTA and CDR2 is FQGNSA. The CDR3 nucleotides read TGTGCCAGCAGCACACGTTTGGGTGGTAGCACAGATACGCAGTATTTT. Its protein product is CASSTRLGGSTDTQYF.

This clonotype was seen ten or more times. The chain links TRBV4-3 to TRBJ2-3; TRBD1 aligns across 9 bases. Germline V CDR1 and CDR2: LGHNA, YSLEER. The length of the CDR3 is 16 residues. With 4 bases clipped from V and 0 bases from J, the junction kept 5 bases outside the gene matches. CDR3 DNA sequence: TGCGCCAGCAGCCGAAACAGGGGGCTTAGCACAGATACGCAGTATTTT. It is translated as CASSRNRGLSTDTQYF.

The J gene is TRBJ2-1, the V gene TRBV6-2 or TRBV6-3; 7 bases match TRBD2. Germline trimming cut 4 bases from V and 10 bases from J; bases unmatched to any gene: 4. This CDR3 contains 12 residues. Germline V CDR1 and CDR2: MNHEY, SVGEGT. The CDR3 nucleotides are TGTGCCAGCAGTTTAACGCGGGGGGAGCAGTTCTTC. Its translation: CASSLTRGEQFF.

This clonotype was detected many times. V gene TRBV11-2 combines with J gene TRBJ2-2; D gene ambiguous. The CDR3 extends over 12 amino acids. Germline V gene sequence: CDR1 SGHAT, CDR2 FQNNGV. V lost 5 bases and J lost 6, with 7 bases in between. This chain's CDR3 is CASSLGPGELFF. The CDR3 DNA reads TGTGCCAGCAGCCTGGGTCCCGGGGAGCTGTTTTTT.

This clonotype has a count of ten or more. In nucleotides, the CDR3 is TGTGCCAGTAGTATAGTCGGACAGCTCTTGAATGGCTACACCTTC. Protein product: CASSIVGQLLNGYTF. The rearrangement links TRBV19 to TRBJ1-2; perhaps TRBD1 as D (6 bases). Germline CDR1 is LNHDA and CDR2 is SQIVND (reference sequence). V gave up 1 base and J gave up 6 bases, with 15 bases separating them. This CDR3 comprises 15 residues. The complete variable domain, with remaining parts taken from reference TRBV19 and TRBJ1-2, reads DGGITQSPKYLFRKEGQNVTLSCEQNLNHDAMYWYRQDPGQGLRLIYYSQIVNDFQKGDIAEGYSVSREKKESFPLTVTSAQKNPTAFYLCASSIVGQLLNGYTFGSGTRLTVV.

The chain has TRBV7-2 and TRBJ2-5; 8 positions match TRBD1. The germline V gene has CDR1 SGHTA and CDR2 FQGNSA. Losses at the gene ends were 8 bases for V and 7 bases for J; bases not matched to a gene: 6. The CDR3 runs 12 residues. CDR3 protein: CASSADRATQYF. CDR3 coding DNA: TGTGCCAGCTCCGCGGACAGGGCGACCCAGTACTTC.

This clonotype was recorded at least ten times. This sequence joins TRBV7-2 and TRBJ1-1; D is perhaps TRBD1 (6 bases). Germline CDR1 is SGHTA and CDR2 is FQGNSA. The V end lost 1 base, the J end lost 5 bases, and 11 bases lay between the germline ends. CDR3 length equals 14 residues. The CDR3 is CASSLVGGDTEAFF. In nucleotides, the CDR3 is TGTGCCAGCAGCTTAGTAGGGGGGGATACTGAAGCTTTCTTT.

There are many counts of this clonotype. The chain combines TRBV19 with TRBJ1-5; D is perhaps TRBD1 (5 bases). This CDR3 region has 17 residues. Germline loops: CDR1 LNHDA, CDR2 SQIVND (reference sequence). Trimming removed 3 bases at V and 4 bases at J, with 19 bases between. CDR3 DNA: TGTGCCAGTAGTATCGGGGGTAGACCCCGGCTAAATCAGCCCCAGCATTTT. It yields the protein CASSIGGRPRLNQPQHF.

This clonotype appeared many times. This chain connects TRBV7-9 to TRBJ2-5, with a possible D match to TRBD2 (6 bases). The V and J ends lost 3 bases and 1 base respectively, with 15 bases between them. The germline CDR1 and CDR2 sequences are SEHNR and FQNEAQ (reference sequence). CDR3 length equals 16 residues. Here the CDR3 reads CASSFQVSGVQETQYF. CDR3 DNA sequence: TGTGCCAGCAGCTTCCAAGTTTCGGGGGTCCAAGAGACCCAGTACTTC.

This clonotype showed up many times. This rearrangement joins TRBV9 to TRBJ2-7, with 11 bases matching TRBD2. Germline V gives CDR1 SGDLS, CDR2 YYNGEE. This CDR3 contains 14 residues. V gave up 1 base and J gave up 7 bases; unmatched junction bases: 4. The CDR3 nucleotides read TGTGCCAGCAGCGTATATAGGACTAGCGGGGAGCAGTACTTC. Protein product: CASSVYRTSGEQYF.

The chain employs TRBV6-4 and TRBJ1-1; D call uncertain. Germline CDR1 is MRHNA and CDR2 is SNTAGT. The V gene lost 2 bases and the J gene lost 1 base, with 11 bases spanning the gap. The CDR3 extends over 15 amino acids. DNA for the CDR3: TGTGCCAGCAGTGACAGCGCAGCTGAGAACACTGAAGCTTTCTTT. Protein product: CASSDSAAENTEAFF.

This clonotype was picked up many times. The chain uses TRBV18 and TRBJ2-1; 13 bases are shared with TRBD2. CDR1 and CDR2 (germline): KGHSH, LQKENI. The CDR3 runs to 18 residues. V shed 5 bases and J 4 bases; nucleotides not matched to a gene: 11. The CDR3 region is CASSSGLAGWPGYNEQFF. The CDR3 DNA sequence: TGTGCCAGCTCATCGGGACTAGCGGGGTGGCCGGGATACAATGAGCAGTTCTTC.

In its sample, this clonotype was seen many times. The chain carries TRBV12-3 or TRBV12-4 and TRBJ1-2, with a possible D match to TRBD1 (6 bases). This CDR3 is built from 13 residues. V lost 5 bases and J lost 5, with 12 bases in between. The CDR3 reads CASSTDSVYGYTF. The DNA of the CDR3 is TGTGCCAGCAGTACGGACAGCGTATATGGCTACACCTTC.

This clonotype was picked up many times. The chain joins TRBV20-1 to TRBJ1-1; 7 nucleotides line up with TRBD1. Germline CDR1 is DFQATT and CDR2 is SNEGSKA (reference sequence). V shed 6 bases and J 3 bases; nucleotides not matched to a gene: 7. The CDR3 consists of 13 residues. Written as DNA, the CDR3 is TGCAGTGCCCTGGGACAGACTCACACTGAAGCTTTCTTT. This gives the protein CSALGQTHTEAFF.

This clonotype was seen many times. The J gene is TRBJ1-2, the V gene TRBV6-5; TRBD1 matches at 8 bases. Looked up from germline, CDR1 is MNHEY and CDR2 is SVGAGI. With 6 bases clipped from V and 6 bases from J, the junction kept 9 bases outside the gene matches. This CDR3 contains 14 residues. This CDR3 reads CASRFDRGGDGYTF. In DNA, the CDR3 is TGTGCCAGCAGATTCGACAGGGGCGGGGATGGCTACACCTTC.

This clonotype was seen ten or more times. As DNA, the CDR3 is TGTGCCAGCAGTGCCCAGGGGGGTTGGTACAATGAGCAGTTCTTC. This translates into CASSAQGGWYNEQFF. This rearrangement joins TRBV7-8 to TRBJ2-1, with TRBD1 as a possible D gene (7 bases). The germline V and J ends were trimmed by 6 bases and 4 bases, with 16 bases remaining between them. In germline, CDR1 is SGHVS, CDR2 FQNEAQ. This CDR3 contains 15 residues.

The V call is TRBV7-2, the J call TRBJ2-1; D tentatively fits TRBD1 or TRBD2 (5 bases each). The CDR3 runs to 15 residues. Germline V gene lookup returns CDR1 SGHTA and CDR2 FQGNSA. V gave up 5 bases and J gave up 6 bases, with 17 bases separating them. CDR3 in amino acids: CASSAGMGDLNEQFF. The CDR3 DNA reads TGTGCCAGCAGCGCCGGGATGGGGGACCTCAATGAGCAGTTCTTC. Combining the CDR3 with reference TRBV7-2 and TRBJ2-1 gives the whole variable domain GAGVSQSPSNKVTEKGKDVELRCDPISGHTALYWYRQSLGQGLEFLIYFQGNSAPDKSGLPSDRFSAERTGGSVSTLTIQRTQQEDSAVYLCASSAGMGDLNEQFFGPGTRLTVL.